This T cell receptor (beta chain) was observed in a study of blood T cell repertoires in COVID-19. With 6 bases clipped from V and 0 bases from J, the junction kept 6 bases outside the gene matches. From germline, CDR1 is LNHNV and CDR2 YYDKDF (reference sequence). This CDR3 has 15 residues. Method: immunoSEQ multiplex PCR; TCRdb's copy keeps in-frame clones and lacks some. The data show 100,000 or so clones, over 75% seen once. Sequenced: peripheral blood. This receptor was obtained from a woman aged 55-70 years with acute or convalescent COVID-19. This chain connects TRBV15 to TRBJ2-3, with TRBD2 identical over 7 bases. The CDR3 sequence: CATSSLAASTDTQYF. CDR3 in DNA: TGTGCCACCAGTTCCCTAGCGGCTAGCACAGATACGCAGTATTTT.